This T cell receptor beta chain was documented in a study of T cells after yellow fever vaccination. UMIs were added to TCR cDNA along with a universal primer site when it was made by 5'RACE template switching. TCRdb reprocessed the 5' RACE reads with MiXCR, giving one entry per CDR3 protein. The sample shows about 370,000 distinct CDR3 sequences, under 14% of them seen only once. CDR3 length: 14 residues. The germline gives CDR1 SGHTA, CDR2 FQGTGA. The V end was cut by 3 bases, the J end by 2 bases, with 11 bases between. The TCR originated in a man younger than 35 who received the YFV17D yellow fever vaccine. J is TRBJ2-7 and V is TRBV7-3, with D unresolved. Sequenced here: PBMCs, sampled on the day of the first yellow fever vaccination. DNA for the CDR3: TGTGCCAGCAGCTTCCCTGGGGTTGCCTACGAGCAGTACGTC. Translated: CASSFPGVAYEQYV.